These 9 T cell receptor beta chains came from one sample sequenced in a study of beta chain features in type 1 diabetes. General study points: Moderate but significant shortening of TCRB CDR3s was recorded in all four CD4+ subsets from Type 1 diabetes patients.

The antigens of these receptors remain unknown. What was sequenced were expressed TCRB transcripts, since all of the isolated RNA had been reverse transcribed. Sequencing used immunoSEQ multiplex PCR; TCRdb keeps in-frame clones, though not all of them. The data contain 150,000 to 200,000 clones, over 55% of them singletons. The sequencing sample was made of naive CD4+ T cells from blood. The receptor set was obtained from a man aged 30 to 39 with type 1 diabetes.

CDR3 DNA: TGTGCCAGCAGCTTAGTAGCGGCTAAAAACATTCAGTACTTC. Translating it yields CASSLVAAKNIQYF. V is TRBV7-2 and J is TRBJ2-4, with D possibly TRBD2 on 6 matching bases. The germline V gene has CDR1 SGHTA and CDR2 FQGNSA. V gave up 1 base and J gave up 4 bases, with 8 bases separating them. This CDR3 contains 14 residues. Full variable domain (remainder filled in from reference TRBV7-2 and TRBJ2-4): GAGVSQSPSNKVTEKGKDVELRCDPISGHTALYWYRQSLGQGLEFLIYFQGNSAPDKSGLPSDRFSAERTGGSVSTLTIQRTQQEDSAVYLCASSLVAAKNIQYFGAGTRLSVL.

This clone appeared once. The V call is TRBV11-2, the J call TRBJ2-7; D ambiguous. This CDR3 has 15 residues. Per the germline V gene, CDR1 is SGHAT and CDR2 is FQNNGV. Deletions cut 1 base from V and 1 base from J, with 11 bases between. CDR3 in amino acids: CASSLAGLASYEQYF. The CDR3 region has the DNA TGTGCCAGCAGCTTAGCAGGTTTGGCTTCCTACGAGCAGTACTTC. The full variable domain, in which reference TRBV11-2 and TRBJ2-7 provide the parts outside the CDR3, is EAGVAQSPRYKIIEKRQSVAFWCNPISGHATLYWYQQILGQGPKLLIQFQNNGVVDDSQLPKDRFSAERLKGVDSTLKIQPAKLEDSAVYLCASSLAGLASYEQYFGPGTRLTVT.

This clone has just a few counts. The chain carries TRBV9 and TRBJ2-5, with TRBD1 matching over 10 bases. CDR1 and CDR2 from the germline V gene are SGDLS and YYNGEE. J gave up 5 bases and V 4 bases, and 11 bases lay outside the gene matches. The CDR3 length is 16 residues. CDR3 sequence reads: CASSPTGDRGYETQYF. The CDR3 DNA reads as TGTGCCAGCAGCCCAACCGGGGACAGGGGTTATGAGACCCAGTACTTC.

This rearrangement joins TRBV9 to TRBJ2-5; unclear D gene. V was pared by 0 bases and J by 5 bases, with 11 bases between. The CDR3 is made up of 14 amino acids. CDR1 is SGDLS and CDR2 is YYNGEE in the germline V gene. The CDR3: CASSVDTRTETQYF. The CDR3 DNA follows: TGTGCCAGCAGCGTAGATACACGGACGGAGACCCAGTACTTC.

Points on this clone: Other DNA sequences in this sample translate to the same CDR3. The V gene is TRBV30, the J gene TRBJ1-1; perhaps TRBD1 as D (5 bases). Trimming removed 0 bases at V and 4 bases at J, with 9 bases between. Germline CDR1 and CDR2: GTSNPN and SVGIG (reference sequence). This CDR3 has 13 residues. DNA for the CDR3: TGTGCCTGGAGTGTACTGGGGGGCACTGAAGCTTTCTTT. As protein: CAWSVLGGTEAFF.

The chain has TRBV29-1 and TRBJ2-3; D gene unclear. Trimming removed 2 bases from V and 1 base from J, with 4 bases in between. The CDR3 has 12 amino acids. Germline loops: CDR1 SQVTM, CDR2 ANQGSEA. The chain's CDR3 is CSVERGTDTQYF. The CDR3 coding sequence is TGCAGCGTTGAAAGGGGCACAGATACGCAGTATTTT.

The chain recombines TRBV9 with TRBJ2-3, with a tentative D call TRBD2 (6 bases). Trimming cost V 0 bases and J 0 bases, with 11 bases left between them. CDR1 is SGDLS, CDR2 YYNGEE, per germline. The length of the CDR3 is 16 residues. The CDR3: CASSVVPAGSTDTQYF. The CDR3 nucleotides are TGTGCCAGCAGCGTAGTCCCAGCGGGTAGCACAGATACGCAGTATTTT.

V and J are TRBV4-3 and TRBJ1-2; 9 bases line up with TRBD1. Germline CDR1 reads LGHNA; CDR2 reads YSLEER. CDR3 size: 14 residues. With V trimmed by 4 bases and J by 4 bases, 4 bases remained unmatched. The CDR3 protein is CASSRGTGSYGYTF. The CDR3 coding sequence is TGCGCCAGCAGCCGGGGGACAGGGAGCTATGGCTACACCTTC.

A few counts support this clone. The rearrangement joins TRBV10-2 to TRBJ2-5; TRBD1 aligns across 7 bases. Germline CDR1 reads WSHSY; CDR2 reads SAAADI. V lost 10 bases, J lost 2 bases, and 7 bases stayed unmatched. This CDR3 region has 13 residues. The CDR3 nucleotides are TGCGCCACCAGGGGGTATGGGCAAGAGACCCAGTACTTC. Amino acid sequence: CATRGYGQETQYF.